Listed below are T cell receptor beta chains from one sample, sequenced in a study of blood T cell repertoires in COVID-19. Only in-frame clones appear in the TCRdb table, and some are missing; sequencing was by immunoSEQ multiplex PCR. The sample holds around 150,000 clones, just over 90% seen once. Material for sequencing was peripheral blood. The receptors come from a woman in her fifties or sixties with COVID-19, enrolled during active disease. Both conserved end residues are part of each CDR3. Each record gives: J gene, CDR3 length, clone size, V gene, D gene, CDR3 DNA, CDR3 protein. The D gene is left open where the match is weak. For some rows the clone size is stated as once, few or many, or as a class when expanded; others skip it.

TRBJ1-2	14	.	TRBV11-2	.	TGTGCCAGCAGCTTAGTTCCCAGGGGCTATGGCTACACCTTC	CASSLVPRGYGYTF
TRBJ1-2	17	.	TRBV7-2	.	TGTGCCAGCAGCTTAAAGTCTTGGCAGGGCCCTCTAGGTGGCTACACCTTC	CASSLKSWQGPLGGYTF
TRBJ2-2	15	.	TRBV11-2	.	TGTGCCAGCAGCTTACTCAGGGCGAACACCGGGGAGCTGTTTTTT	CASSLLRANTGELFF
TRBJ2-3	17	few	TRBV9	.	TGTGCCAGCAGCGTATCCCAAGCAGGGTTTCGGGCAGATACGCAGTATTTT	CASSVSQAGFRADTQYF
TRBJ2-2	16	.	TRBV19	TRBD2	TGTGCCAGTAGTATAGTTCGGGGAGGGAGTGGCGGGGAGCTGTTTTTT	CASSIVRGGSGGELFF
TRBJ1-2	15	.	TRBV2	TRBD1	TGTGCCAGCAGTGAAGTTGGACAGGGACTGGACGGCTACACCTTC	CASSEVGQGLDGYTF
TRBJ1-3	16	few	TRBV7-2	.	TGTGCCAGCAGCCAGGGGTCACCCCGGCCTGGAAACACCATATATTTT	CASSQGSPRPGNTIYF
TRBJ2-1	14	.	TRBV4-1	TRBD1	TGCGCCAGCAGCCAACTAAATTACAGGGGTGAGCAGTTCTTC	CASSQLNYRGEQFF
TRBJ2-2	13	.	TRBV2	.	TGTGCCAGCAACCAGGGGACAACCGGGGAGCTGTTTTTT	CASNQGTTGELFF
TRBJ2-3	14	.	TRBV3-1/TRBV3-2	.	TGTGCCAGCAGCCACGGGGGAAGGGCAGATACGCAGTATTTT	CASSHGGRADTQYF
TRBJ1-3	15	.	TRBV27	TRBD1	TGTGCCAGCAGTCCAAGACAGGGGACTGGAAACACCATATATTTT	CASSPRQGTGNTIYF
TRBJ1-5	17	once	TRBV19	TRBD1	TGTGCCAGTAGTCCCGGGACAGGGTCCATACCCAATCAGCCCCAGCATTTT	CASSPGTGSIPNQPQHF
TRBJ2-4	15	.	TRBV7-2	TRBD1	TGTGCCAGCAGCTTAGGACCCCAGGGGGCCGGAATTCAGTACTTC	CASSLGPQGAGIQYF
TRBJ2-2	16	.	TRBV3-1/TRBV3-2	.	TGTGCCAGCAGCCAATCTGTGTTCGCGAACACCGGGGAGCTGTTTTTT	CASSQSVFANTGELFF
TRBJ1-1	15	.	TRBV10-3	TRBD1	TGTGCCATCACCTCCGGGACAGGGGGCTTTCCTGAAGCTTTCTTT	CAITSGTGGFPEAFF
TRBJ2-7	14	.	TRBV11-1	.	TGTGCCAGCAGCTGGGAGACAGGAGCCTACGAGCAGTACTTC	CASSWETGAYEQYF
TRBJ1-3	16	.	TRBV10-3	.	TGTGCCATCAGTGAGTCGGAGGGGTCTGCTGGAAACACCATATATTTT	CAISESEGSAGNTIYF
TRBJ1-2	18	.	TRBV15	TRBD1	TGTGCCACCATCAAGATTTACCCCATCAGGGGGCGAAGTTATGGCTACACCTTC	CATIKIYPIRGRSYGYTF
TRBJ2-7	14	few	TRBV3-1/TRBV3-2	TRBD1	TGTGCCAGCAGCCAAGGGACAGGGGGGCTCGAGCAGTACTTC	CASSQGTGGLEQYF
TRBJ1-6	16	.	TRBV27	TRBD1	TGTGCCAGCAGTTTAACCAGGGGGCGCGGCAATTCACCCCTCCACTTT	CASSLTRGRGNSPLHF
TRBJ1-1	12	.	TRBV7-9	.	TGTGCCAGCAGCTTGCTGACAGATGAAGCTTTCTTT	CASSLLTDEAFF
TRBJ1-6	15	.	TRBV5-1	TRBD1	TGCGCCAGCAGCTCTGCGACAGGGAATAATTCACCCCTCCACTTT	CASSSATGNNSPLHF
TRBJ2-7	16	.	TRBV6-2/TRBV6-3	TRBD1	TGTGCCAGCAGTTCGACCAGGACAGGGCGCTCCTACGAGCAGTACTTC	CASSSTRTGRSYEQYF
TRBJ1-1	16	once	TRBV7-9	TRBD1	TGTGCCAGCAGCTTAGTGGAAGGGGGCCGTGGCACTGAAGCTTTCTTT	CASSLVEGGRGTEAFF
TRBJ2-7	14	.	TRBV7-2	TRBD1	TGTGCCAGCAGCCCGACCGGGACAGGGAACGAGCAGTACTTC	CASSPTGTGNEQYF
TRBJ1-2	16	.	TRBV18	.	TGTGCCAGCTCACCCTCAATGGGGAGGGAAACCTATGGCTACACCTTC	CASSPSMGRETYGYTF
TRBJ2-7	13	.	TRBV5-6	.	TGTGCCAGCAGCTTGGGGAGGGCCCACGAGCAGTACTTC	CASSLGRAHEQYF
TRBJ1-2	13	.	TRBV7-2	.	TGTGCCAGCAGCTCTAGTCGGGACTATGGCTACACCTTC	CASSSSRDYGYTF
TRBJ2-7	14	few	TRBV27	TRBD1	TGTGCCAGCAGTCGGACAGGGGGCTACGACGAGCAGTACTTC	CASSRTGGYDEQYF
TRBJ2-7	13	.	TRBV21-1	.	TGTGCCAGCAGCAAGGCCTCAGGATGGGAGCAGTACTTC	CASSKASGWEQYF
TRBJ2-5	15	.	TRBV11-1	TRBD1	TGTGCCAGCAGCTGGGGGACAGGCTTACAAGAGACCCAGTACTTC	CASSWGTGLQETQYF
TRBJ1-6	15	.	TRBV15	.	TGTGCCACCAGCAGAGGCGCAGGGGACAATTCACCCCTCCACTTT	CATSRGAGDNSPLHF
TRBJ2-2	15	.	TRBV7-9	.	TGTGCCAGCAGCTTAATACAGGGACACACCGGGGAGCTGTTTTTT	CASSLIQGHTGELFF
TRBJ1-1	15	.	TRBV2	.	TGTGCCAGCAGTGAAGTCCCGACAGGGAACACTGAAGCTTTCTTT	CASSEVPTGNTEAFF
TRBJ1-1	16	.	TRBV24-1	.	TGTGCCACCAGTGATTTCAGGGCCAAAATGAACACTGAAGCTTTCTTT	CATSDFRAKMNTEAFF
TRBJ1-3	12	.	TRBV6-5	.	TGTGCCAGCAGTCCCACTGGAAACACCATATATTTT	CASSPTGNTIYF
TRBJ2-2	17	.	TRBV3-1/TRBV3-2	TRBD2	TGTGCCAGCAGCCAACCTAGCGGGGGCCCGAACACCGGGGAGCTGTTTTTT	CASSQPSGGPNTGELFF
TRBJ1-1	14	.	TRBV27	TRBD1	TGTGCCAGCGGAGACAGGGCGGTGAACACTGAAGCTTTCTTT	CASGDRAVNTEAFF
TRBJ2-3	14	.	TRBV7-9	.	TGTGCCAGCAGCTCTCCCGGGAGCACAGATACGCAGTATTTT	CASSSPGSTDTQYF
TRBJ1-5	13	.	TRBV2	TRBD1	TGTGCCAGCAGCGGACAGGGCGTTGAGCCCCAGCATTTT	CASSGQGVEPQHF
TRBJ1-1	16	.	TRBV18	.	TGTGCCAGCTCACCACCGGAGGCGATCCAGAACACTGAAGCTTTCTTT	CASSPPEAIQNTEAFF
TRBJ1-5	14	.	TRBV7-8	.	TGTGCCAGCAGCTCTGACAGTAGCAATCAGCCCCAGCATTTT	CASSSDSSNQPQHF
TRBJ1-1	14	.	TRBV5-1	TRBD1	TGCGCCAGCAGCTTTCAGGGGGCAGGCACTGAAGCTTTCTTT	CASSFQGAGTEAFF
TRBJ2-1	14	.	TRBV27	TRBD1	TGTGCCAGCAGGGGGACAGGTCCGAACAATGAGCAGTTCTTC	CASRGTGPNNEQFF
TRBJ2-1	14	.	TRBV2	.	TGTGCCAGCAGCGCCGACAGGCTACGGAATGAGCAGTTCTTC	CASSADRLRNEQFF
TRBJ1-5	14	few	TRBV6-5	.	TGTGCCAGCAGCTCGGACAGCCTTAATCAGCCCCAGCATTTT	CASSSDSLNQPQHF